This T cell receptor (beta chain) was identified during a study of blood T cell repertoires in COVID-19. Turning to the study itself: Spain, Italy and the United States supplied samples that represented acute and convalescent COVID-19. T cells, B-cell-depleted T cells, or PBMCs supplied cDNA or gDNA.

V was pared by 4 bases and J by 8 bases, with 17 bases between. Germline-derived CDR1 and CDR2 are LGHDT and YNNKEL (reference sequence). The length of the CDR3 is 14 residues. TCRdb's copy holds only in-frame clones and misses some; the assay was immunoSEQ multiplex PCR. The table lists over 150,000 clones, roughly four fifths of them singletons. This receptor was identified in a woman aged 55-70 years with acute or convalescent COVID-19. The sequenced material came from peripheral blood. This chain connects TRBV3-1 (or the pseudogene TRBV3-2) to TRBJ2-5; D is possibly TRBD1 (6 bases). CDR3 in DNA: TGTGCCAGCAGCCGCCTGGACAGTCGAGGAACCCAGTACTTC. Translated, it gives CASSRLDSRGTQYF.